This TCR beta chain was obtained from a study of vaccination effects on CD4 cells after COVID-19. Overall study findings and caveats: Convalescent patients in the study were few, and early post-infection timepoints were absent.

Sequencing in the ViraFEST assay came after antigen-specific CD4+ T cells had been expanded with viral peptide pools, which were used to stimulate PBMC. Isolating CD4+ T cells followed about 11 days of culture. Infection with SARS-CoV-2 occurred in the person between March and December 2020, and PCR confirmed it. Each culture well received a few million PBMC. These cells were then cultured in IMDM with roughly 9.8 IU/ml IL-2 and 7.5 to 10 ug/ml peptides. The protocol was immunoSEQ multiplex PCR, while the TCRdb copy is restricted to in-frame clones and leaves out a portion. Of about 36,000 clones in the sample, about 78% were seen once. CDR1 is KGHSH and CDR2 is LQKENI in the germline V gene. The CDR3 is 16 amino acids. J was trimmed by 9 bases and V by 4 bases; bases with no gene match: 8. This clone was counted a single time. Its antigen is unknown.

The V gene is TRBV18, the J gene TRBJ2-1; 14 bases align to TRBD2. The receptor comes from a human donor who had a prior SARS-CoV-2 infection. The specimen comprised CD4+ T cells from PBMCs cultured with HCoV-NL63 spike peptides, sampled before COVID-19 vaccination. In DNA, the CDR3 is TGTGCCAGCTCACTCGGACTAGCGGGAGGAGGGGGTGAGCAGTTCTTC. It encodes CASSLGLAGGGGEQFF.